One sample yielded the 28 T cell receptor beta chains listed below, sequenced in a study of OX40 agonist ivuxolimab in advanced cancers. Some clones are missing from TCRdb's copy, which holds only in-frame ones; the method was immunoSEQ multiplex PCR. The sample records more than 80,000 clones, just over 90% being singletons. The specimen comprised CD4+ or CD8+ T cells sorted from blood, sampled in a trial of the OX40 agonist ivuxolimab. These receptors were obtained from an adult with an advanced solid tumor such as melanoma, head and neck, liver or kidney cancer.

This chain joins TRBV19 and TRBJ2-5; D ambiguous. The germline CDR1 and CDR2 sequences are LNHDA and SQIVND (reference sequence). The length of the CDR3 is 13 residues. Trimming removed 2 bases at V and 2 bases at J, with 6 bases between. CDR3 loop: CASSIPGQETQYF. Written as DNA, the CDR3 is TGTGCCAGTAGTATACCTGGGCAAGAGACCCAGTACTTC.

CDR3 protein: CASSQYRGDTEAFF. The CDR3 DNA follows: TGTGCCAGCAGCCAATATCGAGGGGACACTGAAGCTTTCTTT. The genes are TRBV11-2 and TRBJ1-1, with D possibly TRBD1 on 5 matching bases. This CDR3 comprises 14 residues. The germline gives CDR1 SGHAT, CDR2 FQNNGV. Trimming took off 5 bases at V and 3 bases at J, with 13 bases between the two ends.

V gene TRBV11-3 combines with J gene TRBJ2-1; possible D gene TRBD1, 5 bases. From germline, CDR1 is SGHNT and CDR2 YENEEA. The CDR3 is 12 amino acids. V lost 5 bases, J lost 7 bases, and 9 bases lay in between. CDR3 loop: CASSLRVNEQFF. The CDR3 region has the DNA TGTGCCAGCAGCCTCAGGGTAAATGAGCAGTTCTTC.

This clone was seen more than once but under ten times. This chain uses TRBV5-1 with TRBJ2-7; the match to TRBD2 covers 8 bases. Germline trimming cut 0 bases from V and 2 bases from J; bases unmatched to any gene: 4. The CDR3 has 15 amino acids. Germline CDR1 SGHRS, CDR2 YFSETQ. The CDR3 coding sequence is TGCGCCAGCAGCTTGGTGGGGCGGGGGGCCTACGAGCAGTACTTC. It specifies CASSLVGRGAYEQYF.

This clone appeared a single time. The chain's CDR3 is CASSSQGANEQFF. The CDR3 region has the DNA TGTGCCAGCAGCTCTCAGGGGGCCAATGAGCAGTTCTTC. The chain recombines TRBV5-4 with TRBJ2-1; 8 bases align to TRBD1. CDR1 and CDR2 (germline): SGHNT, YYREEE (reference sequence). V trimming: 3 bases; J trimming: 6 bases; junction bases outside the gene matches: 2. The CDR3 contains 13 residues.

As DNA, the CDR3 is TGTGCCAGCAGGACAGGCCTAGGCTATGGCTACACCTTC. Amino acids: CASRTGLGYGYTF. The V gene is TRBV28, the J gene TRBJ1-2; TRBD1 is a possible D gene (6 bases). CDR3 length: 13 residues. Looked up from germline, CDR1 is MDHEN and CDR2 is SYDVKM. With 6 bases removed from V and 4 bases from J, the gap between germline ends came to 12 bases.

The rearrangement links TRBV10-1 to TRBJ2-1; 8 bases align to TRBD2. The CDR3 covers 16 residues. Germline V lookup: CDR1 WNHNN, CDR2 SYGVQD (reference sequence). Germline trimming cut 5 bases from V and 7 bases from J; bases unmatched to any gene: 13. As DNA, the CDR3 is TGCGCCAGCAGTTCAGTACCCTCGGGGGGGAAAAATGAGCAGTTCTTC. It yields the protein CASSSVPSGGKNEQFF.

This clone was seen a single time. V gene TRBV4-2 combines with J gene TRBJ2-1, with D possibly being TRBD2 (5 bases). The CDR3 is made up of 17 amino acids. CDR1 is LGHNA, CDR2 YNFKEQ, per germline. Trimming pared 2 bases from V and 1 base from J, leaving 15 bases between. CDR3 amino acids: CASSQYWTRGSYNEQFF. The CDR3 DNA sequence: TGTGCCAGCAGCCAATACTGGACTCGGGGATCCTACAATGAGCAGTTCTTC.

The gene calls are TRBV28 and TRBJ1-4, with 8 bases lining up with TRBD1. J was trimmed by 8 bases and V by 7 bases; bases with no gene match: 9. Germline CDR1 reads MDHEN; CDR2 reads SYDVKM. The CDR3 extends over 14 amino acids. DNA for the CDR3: TGTGCCAGCATGCCTTCCGGGACAGGCGAAAAACTGTTTTTT. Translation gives CASMPSGTGEKLFF.

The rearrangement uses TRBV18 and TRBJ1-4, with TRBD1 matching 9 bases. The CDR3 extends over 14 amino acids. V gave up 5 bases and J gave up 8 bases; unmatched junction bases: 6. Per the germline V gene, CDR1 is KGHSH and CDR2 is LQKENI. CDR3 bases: TGTGCCAGCTCAACGGAGGACAGGGGAGAAAAACTGTTTTTT. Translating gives CASSTEDRGEKLFF.

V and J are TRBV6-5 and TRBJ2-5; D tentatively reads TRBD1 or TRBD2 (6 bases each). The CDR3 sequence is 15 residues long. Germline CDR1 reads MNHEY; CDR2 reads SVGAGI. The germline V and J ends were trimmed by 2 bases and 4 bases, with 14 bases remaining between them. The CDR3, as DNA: TGTGCCAGCAGTTACCTCGGAGGAGGGGGAGAGACCCAGTACTTC. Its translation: CASSYLGGGGETQYF.

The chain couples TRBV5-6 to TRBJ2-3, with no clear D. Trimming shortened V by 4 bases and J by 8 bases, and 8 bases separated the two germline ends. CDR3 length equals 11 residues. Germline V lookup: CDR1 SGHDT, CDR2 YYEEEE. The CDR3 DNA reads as TGTGCCAGCAGCCAGCAAGTTACGCAGTATTTT. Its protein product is CASSQQVTQYF.

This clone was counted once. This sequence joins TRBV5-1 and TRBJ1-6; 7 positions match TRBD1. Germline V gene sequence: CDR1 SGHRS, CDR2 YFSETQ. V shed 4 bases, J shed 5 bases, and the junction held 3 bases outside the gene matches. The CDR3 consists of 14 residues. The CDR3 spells CASSPGQNNSPLHF. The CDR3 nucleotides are TGCGCCAGCAGCCCGGGACAGAATAATTCACCCCTCCACTTT.

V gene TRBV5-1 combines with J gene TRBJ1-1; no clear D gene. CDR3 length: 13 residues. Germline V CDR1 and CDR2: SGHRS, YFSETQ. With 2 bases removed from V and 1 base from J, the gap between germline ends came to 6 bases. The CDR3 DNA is TGCGCCAGCAGCTTCAACACGAACACTGAAGCTTTCTTT. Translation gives CASSFNTNTEAFF.

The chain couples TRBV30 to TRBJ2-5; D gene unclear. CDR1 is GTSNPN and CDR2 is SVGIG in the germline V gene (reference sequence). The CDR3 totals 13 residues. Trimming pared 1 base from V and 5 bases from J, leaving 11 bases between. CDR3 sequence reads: CAWSGDRVETQYF. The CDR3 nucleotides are TGTGCCTGGAGTGGAGATAGGGTTGAGACCCAGTACTTC.

This CDR3 is CASRTGGVGEKLFF. The CDR3 DNA sequence: TGTGCCAGCAGAACAGGGGGCGTGGGTGAAAAACTGTTTTTT. V usage is TRBV27 and J usage is TRBJ1-4, with TRBD1 matching over 9 bases. The J segment lost 7 bases and the V segment lost 6 bases, leaving 6 bases of the junction unmatched. The CDR3 totals 14 residues. Germline CDR1 is MNHEY and CDR2 is SMNVEV (reference sequence).

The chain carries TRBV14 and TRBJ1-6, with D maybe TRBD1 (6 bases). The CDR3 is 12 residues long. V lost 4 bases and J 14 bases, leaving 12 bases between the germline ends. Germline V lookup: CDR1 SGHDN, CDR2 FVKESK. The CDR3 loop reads CASSLAGATLHF. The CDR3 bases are TGTGCCAGCAGCCTAGCAGGGGCGACCCTCCACTTT.

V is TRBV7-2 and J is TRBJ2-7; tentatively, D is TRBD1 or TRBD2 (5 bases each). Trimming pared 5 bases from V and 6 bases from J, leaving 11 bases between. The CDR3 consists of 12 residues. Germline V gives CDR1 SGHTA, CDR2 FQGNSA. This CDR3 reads CASSPWGREQYF. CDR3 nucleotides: TGTGCCAGCAGCCCTTGGGGACGCGAGCAGTACTTC.

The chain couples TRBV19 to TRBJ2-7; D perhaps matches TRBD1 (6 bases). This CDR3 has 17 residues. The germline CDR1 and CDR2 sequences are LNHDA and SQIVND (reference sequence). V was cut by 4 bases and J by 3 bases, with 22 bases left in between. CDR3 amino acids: CASSTKTGRIGYYEQYF. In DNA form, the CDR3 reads TGTGCCAGTAGTACCAAGACAGGACGTATCGGGTACTACGAGCAGTACTTC.

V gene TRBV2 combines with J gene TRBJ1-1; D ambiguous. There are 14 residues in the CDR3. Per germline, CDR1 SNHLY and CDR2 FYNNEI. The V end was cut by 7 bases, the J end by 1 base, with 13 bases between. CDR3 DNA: TGTGCCAGCAATCCGGGTCCGGCGAACACTGAAGCTTTCTTT. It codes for CASNPGPANTEAFF.

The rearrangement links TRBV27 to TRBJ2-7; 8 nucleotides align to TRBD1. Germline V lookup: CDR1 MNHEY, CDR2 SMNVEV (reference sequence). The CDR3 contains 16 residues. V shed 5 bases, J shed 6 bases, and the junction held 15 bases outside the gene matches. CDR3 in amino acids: CASSRGVDREESEQYF. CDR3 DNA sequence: TGTGCCAGCAGTCGGGGAGTGGACAGGGAGGAAAGCGAGCAGTACTTC.

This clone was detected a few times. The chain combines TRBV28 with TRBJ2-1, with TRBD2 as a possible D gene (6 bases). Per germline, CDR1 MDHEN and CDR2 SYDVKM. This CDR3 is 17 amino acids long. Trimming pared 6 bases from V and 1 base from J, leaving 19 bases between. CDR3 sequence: CASRGSGLSYSYNEQFF. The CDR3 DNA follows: TGTGCCAGCAGGGGGTCGGGACTCTCGTATTCCTACAATGAGCAGTTCTTC.

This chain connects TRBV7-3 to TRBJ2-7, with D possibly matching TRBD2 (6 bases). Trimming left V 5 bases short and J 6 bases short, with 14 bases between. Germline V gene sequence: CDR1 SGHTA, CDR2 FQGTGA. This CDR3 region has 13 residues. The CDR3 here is CASSKYGGFEQYF. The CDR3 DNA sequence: TGTGCCAGCAGCAAGTACGGAGGGTTCGAGCAGTACTTC.

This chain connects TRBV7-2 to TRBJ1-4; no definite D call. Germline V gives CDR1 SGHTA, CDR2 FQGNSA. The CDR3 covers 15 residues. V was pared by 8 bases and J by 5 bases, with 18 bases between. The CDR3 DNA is TGTGCCAGCGGCGGTCGTTTGGCAGTCAATGAAAAACTGTTTTTT. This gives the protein CASGGRLAVNEKLFF.

DNA for the CDR3: TGTGCCAGCAGCTCGACAGGGATGGGTTCACCCCTCCACTTT. Translating gives CASSSTGMGSPLHF. This sequence joins TRBV7-2 and TRBJ1-6, with 7 bases that match TRBD1. The CDR3 has 14 amino acids. Trimming cost V 4 bases and J 9 bases; bases outside gene matches: 6. The germline gives CDR1 SGHTA, CDR2 FQGNSA.

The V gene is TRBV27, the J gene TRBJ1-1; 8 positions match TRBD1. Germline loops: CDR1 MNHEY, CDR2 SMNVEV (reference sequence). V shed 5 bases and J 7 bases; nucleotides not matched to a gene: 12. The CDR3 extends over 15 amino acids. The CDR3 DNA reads TGTGCCAGCAGTCCGATCCGGGACAGGAGGAATGAAGCTTTCTTT. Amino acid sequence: CASSPIRDRRNEAFF.

In DNA, the CDR3 is TGCGCCAGCAGTGACCCAGGGGGGAGCTCCGGAAACACCATATATTTT. Translation gives CASSDPGGSSGNTIYF. This chain joins TRBV10-2 and TRBJ1-3, with 7 bases that match TRBD1. This CDR3 is 16 amino acids long. Trimming took 3 bases from V and 4 from J; bases not matched to a gene: 9. Germline values: CDR1 WSHSY, CDR2 SAAADI.

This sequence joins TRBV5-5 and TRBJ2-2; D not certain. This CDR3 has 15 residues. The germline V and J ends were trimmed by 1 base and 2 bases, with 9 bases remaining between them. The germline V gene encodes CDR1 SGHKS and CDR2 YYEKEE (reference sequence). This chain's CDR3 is CASSLLLGNTGELFF. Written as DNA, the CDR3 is TGTGCCAGCAGCTTGCTGTTGGGAAACACCGGGGAGCTGTTTTTT.